This entry is about one T cell receptor beta chain. The use of a sample-barcoded 5' primer and a J-beta primer mix characterized a second PCR of roughly 7 to 11 cycles. TCRdb re-called the 5' RACE reads through MiXCR, storing one row per CDR3 protein. This sample has under 2,000,000 distinct CDR3 sequences; just under 50% occur once, and the top ten carry around 2.1%. V was trimmed by 6 bases and J by 3 bases, leaving 17 bases between them. CDR3 length equals 15 residues. CDR1 is MNHNY, CDR2 SVGAGI, per germline (reference sequence). The data are from a study of blood T cells in healthy people across ages. Isolation of PBMCs gave at least 6 million cells per sample. At least 5.5 micrograms of total RNA were extracted per sample.

Sequencing used blood. The chain recombines TRBV6-6 with TRBJ1-2; unclear D gene. The source is a woman aged 40 to 50 in good health. CDR3 nucleotides: TGTGCCAGCAGGGAACCGGCCGAACCCTACTATGGCTACACCTTC. Its translation is CASREPAEPYYGYTF.